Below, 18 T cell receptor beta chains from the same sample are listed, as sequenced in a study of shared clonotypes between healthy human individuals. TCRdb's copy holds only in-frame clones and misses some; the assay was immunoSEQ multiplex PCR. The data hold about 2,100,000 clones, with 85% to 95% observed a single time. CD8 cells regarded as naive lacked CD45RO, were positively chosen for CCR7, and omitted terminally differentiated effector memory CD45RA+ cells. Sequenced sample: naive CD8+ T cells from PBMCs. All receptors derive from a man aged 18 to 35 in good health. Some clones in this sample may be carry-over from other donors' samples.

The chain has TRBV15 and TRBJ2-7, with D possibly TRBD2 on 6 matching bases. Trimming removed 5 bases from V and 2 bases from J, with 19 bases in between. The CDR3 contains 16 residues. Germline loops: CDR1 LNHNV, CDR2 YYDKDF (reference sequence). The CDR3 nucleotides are TGTGCCACCAGCGTACACGGGACTGATAGTGCCTACGAGCAGTACTTC. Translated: CATSVHGTDSAYEQYF. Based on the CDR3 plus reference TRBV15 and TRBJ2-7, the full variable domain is DAMVIQNPRYQVTQFGKPVTLSCSQTLNHNVMYWYQQKSSQAPKLLFHYYDKDFNNEADTPDNFQSRRPNTSFCFLDIRSPGLGDTAMYLCATSVHGTDSAYEQYFGPGTRLTVT.

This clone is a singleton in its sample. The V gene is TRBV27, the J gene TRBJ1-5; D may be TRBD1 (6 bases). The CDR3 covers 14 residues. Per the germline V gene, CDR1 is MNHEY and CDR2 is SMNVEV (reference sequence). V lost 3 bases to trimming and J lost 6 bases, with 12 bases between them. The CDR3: CASSFREGGQPQHF. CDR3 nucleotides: TGTGCCAGCAGTTTCAGGGAGGGGGGTCAGCCCCAGCATTTT.

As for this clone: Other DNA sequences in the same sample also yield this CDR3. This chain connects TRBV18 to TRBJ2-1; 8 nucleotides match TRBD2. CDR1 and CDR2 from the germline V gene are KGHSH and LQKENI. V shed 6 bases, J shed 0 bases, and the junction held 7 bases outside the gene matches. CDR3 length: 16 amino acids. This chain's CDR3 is CASSPTSGSSYNEQFF. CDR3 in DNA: TGTGCCAGCTCCCCCACTAGCGGAAGCTCCTACAATGAGCAGTTCTTC.

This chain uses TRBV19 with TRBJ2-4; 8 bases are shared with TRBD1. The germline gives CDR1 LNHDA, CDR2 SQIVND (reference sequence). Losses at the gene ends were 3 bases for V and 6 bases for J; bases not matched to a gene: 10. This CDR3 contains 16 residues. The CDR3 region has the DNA TGTGCCAGTAGTATCGGGGCAGGGGGCACGGGAAACATTCAGTACTTC. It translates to CASSIGAGGTGNIQYF.

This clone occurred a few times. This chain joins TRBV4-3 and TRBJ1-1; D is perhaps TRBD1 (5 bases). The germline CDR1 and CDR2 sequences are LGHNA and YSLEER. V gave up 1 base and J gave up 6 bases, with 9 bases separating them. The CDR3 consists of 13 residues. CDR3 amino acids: CASSQGGEAEAFF. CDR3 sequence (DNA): TGCGCCAGCAGCCAAGGGGGGGAAGCTGAAGCTTTCTTT.

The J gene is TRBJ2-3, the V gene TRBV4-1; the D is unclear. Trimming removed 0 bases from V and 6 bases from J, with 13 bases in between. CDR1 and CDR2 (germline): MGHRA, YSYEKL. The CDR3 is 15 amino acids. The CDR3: CASSQDFTRSDTQYF. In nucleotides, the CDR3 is TGCGCCAGCAGCCAAGATTTTACTCGTTCGGATACGCAGTATTTT.

This chain's CDR3 is CASSPFVAGPDTQYF. The CDR3 coding sequence is TGTGCCAGCAGCCCCTTTGTAGCGGGACCAGATACGCAGTATTTT. The chain recombines TRBV7-9 with TRBJ2-3; TRBD2 aligns across 8 bases. In germline, CDR1 is SEHNR, CDR2 FQNEAQ (reference sequence). V lost 5 bases and J lost 4; bases outside the gene matches: 8. The CDR3 is 15 amino acids. The variable domain in full, with the rest retrieved from reference TRBV7-9 and TRBJ2-3, is DTGVSQNPRHKITKRGQNVTFRCDPISEHNRLYWYRQTLGQGPEFLTYFQNEAQLEKSRLLSDRFSAERPKGSFSTLEIQRTEQGDSAMYLCASSPFVAGPDTQYFGPGTRLTVL.

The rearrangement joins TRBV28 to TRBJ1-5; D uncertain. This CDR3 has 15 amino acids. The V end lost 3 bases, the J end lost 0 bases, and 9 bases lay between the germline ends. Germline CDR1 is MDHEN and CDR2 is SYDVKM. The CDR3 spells CASSFGQFSNQPQHF. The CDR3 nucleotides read TGTGCCAGCAGTTTTGGGCAGTTTAGCAATCAGCCCCAGCATTTT.

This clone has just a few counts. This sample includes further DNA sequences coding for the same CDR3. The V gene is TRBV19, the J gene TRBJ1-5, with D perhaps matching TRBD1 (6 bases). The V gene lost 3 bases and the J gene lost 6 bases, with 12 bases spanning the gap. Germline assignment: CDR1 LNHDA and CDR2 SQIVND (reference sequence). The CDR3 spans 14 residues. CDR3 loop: CASSIWGGGQPQHF. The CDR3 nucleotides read TGTGCCAGTAGTATTTGGGGGGGCGGTCAGCCCCAGCATTTT.

The CDR3 DNA sequence: TGTGCCAGCAGTCCGACCCGGATGCCGCAAGAGACCCAGTACTTC. Translation: CASSPTRMPQETQYF. The gene calls are TRBV28 and TRBJ2-5; no firm D call. The germline CDR1 and CDR2 sequences are MDHEN and SYDVKM. This CDR3 spans 15 amino acids. V lost 5 bases, J lost 2 bases, and 15 bases lay in between.

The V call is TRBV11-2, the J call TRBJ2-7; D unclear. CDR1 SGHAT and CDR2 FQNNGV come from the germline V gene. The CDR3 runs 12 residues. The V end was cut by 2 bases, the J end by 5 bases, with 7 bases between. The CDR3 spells CASSLWPDEQYF. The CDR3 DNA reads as TGTGCCAGCAGCTTATGGCCCGACGAGCAGTACTTC.

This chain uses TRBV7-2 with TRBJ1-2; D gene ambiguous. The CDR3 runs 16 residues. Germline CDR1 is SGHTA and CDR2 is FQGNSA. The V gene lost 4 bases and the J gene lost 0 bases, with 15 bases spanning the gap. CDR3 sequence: CASSSSARLANYGYTF. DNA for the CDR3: TGTGCCAGCAGCTCTAGTGCCCGATTAGCTAACTATGGCTACACCTTC.

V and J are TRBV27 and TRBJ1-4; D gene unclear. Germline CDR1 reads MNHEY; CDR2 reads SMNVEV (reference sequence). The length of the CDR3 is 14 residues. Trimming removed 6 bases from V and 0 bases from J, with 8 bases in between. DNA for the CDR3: TGTGCCAGCAGATCACATCCAACTAATGAAAAACTGTTTTTT. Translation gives CASRSHPTNEKLFF.

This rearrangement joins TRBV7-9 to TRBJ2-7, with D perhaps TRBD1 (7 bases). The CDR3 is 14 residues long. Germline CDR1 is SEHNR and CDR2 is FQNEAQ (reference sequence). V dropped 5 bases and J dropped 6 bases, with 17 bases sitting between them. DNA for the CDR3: TGTGCCAGCAGCGGGGGCCAGGGGGGAGGCGAGCAGTACTTC. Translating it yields CASSGGQGGGEQYF.

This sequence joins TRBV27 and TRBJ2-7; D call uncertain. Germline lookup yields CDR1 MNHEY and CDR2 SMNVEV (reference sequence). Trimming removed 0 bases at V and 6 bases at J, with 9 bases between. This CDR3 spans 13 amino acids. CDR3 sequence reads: CASSLSRKLEQYF. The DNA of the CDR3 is TGTGCCAGCAGTTTATCCAGAAAGCTCGAGCAGTACTTC.

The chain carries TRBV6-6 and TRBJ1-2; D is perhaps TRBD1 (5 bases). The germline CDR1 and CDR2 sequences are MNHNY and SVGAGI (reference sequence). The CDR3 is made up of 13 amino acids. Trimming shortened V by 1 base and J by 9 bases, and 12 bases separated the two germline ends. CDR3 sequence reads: CASSYWGVGSYTF. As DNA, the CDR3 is TGTGCCAGCAGTTACTGGGGGGTAGGTAGCTACACCTTC.

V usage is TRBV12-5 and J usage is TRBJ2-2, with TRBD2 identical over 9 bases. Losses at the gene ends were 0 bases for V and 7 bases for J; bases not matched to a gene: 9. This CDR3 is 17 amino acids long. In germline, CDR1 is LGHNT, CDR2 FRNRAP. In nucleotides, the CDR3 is TGTGCTAGTGGTTTGGTAATTGGCGGGAGGGCCGACGGGGAGCTGTTTTTT. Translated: CASGLVIGGRADGELFF.

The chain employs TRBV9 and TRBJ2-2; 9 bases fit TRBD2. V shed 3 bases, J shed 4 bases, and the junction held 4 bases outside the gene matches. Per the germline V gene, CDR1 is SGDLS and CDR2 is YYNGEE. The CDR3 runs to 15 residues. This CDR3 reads CASSDGGRGTGELFF. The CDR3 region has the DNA TGTGCCAGCAGCGATGGCGGGAGGGGCACCGGGGAGCTGTTTTTT.